This is a list of T cell receptor beta chains from one sample in a study of human T cells and chemical hapten exposure. TCRdb ran MiXCR on the RACE reads and lists one entry per CDR3 protein. The sample contains over 55,000 distinct CDR3 sequences, 9.5% to 15% of which appear only once. The sample here was whole blood, taken in connection with sensitization to the hapten diphenylcyclopropenone (DPC). The receptors come from a man aged 30 to 45 with alopecia areata. Some clones in this sample may be carry-over from other donors' samples. Each CDR3 is given with its conserved first and last residue. D genes are given only for firm matches. Only some rows state a clone size, as once, few, many or a class for expanded clones.

J gene,D gene,clone size,V gene,CDR3 protein,CDR3 DNA
TRBJ2-7,-,many,TRBV6-6,CASSNAGSYEQYF,TGTGCCAGCAGTAACGCCGGGAGCTACGAGCAGTACTTC
TRBJ1-4,TRBD1,few,TRBV6-6,CASSYPPDRGLEKLFF,TGTGCCAGCAGTTACCCCCCCGACAGGGGGCTTGAAAAACTGTTTTTT
TRBJ2-5,TRBD1,many,TRBV10-3,CAISSTPGQQMYQETQYF,TGTGCCATCAGCTCAACTCCGGGACAGCAAATGTACCAAGAGACCCAGTACTTC
TRBJ1-3,TRBD1,many,TRBV6-6,CASSSWRTGVNSGNTIYF,TGTGCCAGCAGTTCCTGGCGGACAGGGGTGAACTCTGGAAACACCATATATTTT
TRBJ2-3,-,-,TRBV5-1,CASRLGPAATQYF,TGCGCCAGCAGGCTGGGGCCGGCAGCAACGCAGTATTTT
TRBJ2-3,TRBD2,many,TRBV6-2/TRBV6-3,CASSYPGLAAVTDTQYF,TGTGCCAGCAGTTACCCAGGACTAGCGGCTGTCACAGATACGCAGTATTTT
TRBJ2-5,TRBD1,many,TRBV29-1,CSGKGAETQYF,TGCAGCGGGAAGGGGGCTGAGACCCAGTACTTC
TRBJ1-2,-,many,TRBV10-3,CAIRPGTTNYGYTF,TGTGCCATCAGGCCCGGGACAACTAACTATGGCTACACCTTC
TRBJ2-1,-,few,TRBV14,CASSQLGSAINEQFF,TGTGCCAGCAGCCAATTAGGTTCAGCGATTAATGAGCAGTTCTTC
TRBJ2-7,-,few,TRBV10-3,CAIRGPLDEQYF,TGTGCCATCAGGGGGCCCCTTGACGAGCAGTACTTC
TRBJ1-1,-,many,TRBV30,CAWSAYRIRTEAFF,TGTGCCTGGAGTGCGTACAGGATACGCACTGAAGCTTTCTTT
TRBJ1-1,-,-,TRBV9,CASSVWTGTEAFF,TGTGCCAGCAGCGTTTGGACGGGCACTGAAGCTTTCTTT
TRBJ1-3,-,-,TRBV20-1,CSASRDPNTIYF,TGCAGTGCTAGCAGGGATCCAAACACCATATATTTT
TRBJ1-5,-,many,TRBV6-2/TRBV6-3,CASSWGIYQPQHF,TGTGCCAGCAGTTGGGGGATTTATCAGCCCCAGCATTTT
TRBJ1-5,TRBD1,-,TRBV9,CASSGDSNQPQHF,TGTGCCAGCAGCGGGGACAGTAATCAGCCCCAGCATTTT
TRBJ2-3,TRBD2,few,TRBV20-1,CSAERRGGTDTQYF,TGCAGTGCTGAGAGGCGGGGGGGCACAGATACGCAGTATTTT
TRBJ2-5,TRBD1,many,TRBV28,CASTRLDRDQETQYF,TGTGCCAGCACCAGACTCGACAGGGACCAAGAGACCCAGTACTTC
TRBJ1-1,TRBD1,-,TRBV5-1,CASSLEQGAMNTEAFF,TGCGCCAGCAGCTTGGAACAGGGGGCCATGAACACTGAAGCTTTCTTT
TRBJ2-7,-,-,TRBV3-1,CASSHLTGEQYF,TGTGCCAGCAGCCACCTAACGGGGGAGCAGTACTTC
TRBJ2-7,TRBD1,many,TRBV28,CASSFWGQGAGEQYF,TGTGCCAGCAGTTTCTGGGGACAGGGGGCGGGAGAGCAGTACTTC
TRBJ2-7,-,many,TRBV7-3,CASSLSSNSEQYF,TGTGCCAGCAGCTTATCGTCCAACTCCGAGCAGTACTTC
TRBJ2-2,TRBD1,few,TRBV29-1,CSVGTGSHGELFF,TGCAGCGTTGGGACAGGGAGTCACGGGGAGCTGTTTTTT
TRBJ1-5,-,-,TRBV9,CASSVGAGNQPQHF,TGTGCCAGCAGCGTAGGGGCAGGCAATCAGCCCCAGCATTTT
TRBJ2-1,-,few,TRBV7-9,CASTPGRPNEQFF,TGTGCCAGCACCCCGGGGAGACCCAATGAGCAGTTCTTC
TRBJ1-6,-,-,TRBV27,CASSLSKTYNSPLHF,TGTGCCAGCAGTTTGAGTAAGACATATAATTCACCCCTCCACTTT
TRBJ2-1,-,-,TRBV28,CASRRTESYNEQFF,TGTGCCAGCCGGCGGACAGAGTCGTACAATGAGCAGTTCTTC
TRBJ2-5,-,-,TRBV2,CASSANVVQETQYF,TGTGCCAGCAGTGCGAATGTAGTCCAAGAGACCCAGTACTTC
TRBJ2-2,-,few,TRBV20-1,CSARGADTSNTGELFF,TGCAGTGCTAGAGGGGCGGACACTTCGAACACCGGGGAGCTGTTTTTT
TRBJ2-2,-,many,TRBV12-3/TRBV12-4,CASSIPGQNTGELFF,TGTGCCAGCAGCATTCCGGGACAAAACACCGGGGAGCTGTTTTTT
TRBJ2-2,-,many,TRBV19,CASSQSEFGELFF,TGTGCCAGTAGTCAGAGCGAGTTCGGGGAGCTGTTTTTT
TRBJ1-6,-,many,TRBV6-5,CASSFGTANSPLHF,TGTGCCAGCAGTTTCGGGACGGCGAATTCACCCCTCCACTTT
TRBJ1-1,-,medium-sized,TRBV6-4,CASSARGNTEAFF,TGTGCCAGCAGTGCCCGGGGGAACACTGAAGCTTTCTTT
TRBJ2-5,-,many,TRBV7-9,CASRSRGPGTQYF,TGTGCCAGCAGATCCCGGGGCCCTGGGACCCAGTACTTC
TRBJ1-5,-,few,TRBV28,CASSSGDGGNQPQHF,TGTGCCAGCAGTTCGGGGGACGGAGGCAATCAGCCCCAGCATTTT
TRBJ2-1,TRBD1,-,TRBV7-9,CASSSGQGQLNEQFF,TGTGCCAGCAGCTCAGGCCAGGGACAGCTCAATGAGCAGTTCTTC
TRBJ2-1,-,-,TRBV9,CASSVDVGAYNEQFF,TGTGCCAGCAGCGTAGATGTAGGGGCCTACAATGAGCAGTTCTTC
TRBJ2-7,-,many,TRBV27,CASSLYPLELNEQYF,TGTGCCAGCAGTTTATACCCCCTGGAACTCAACGAGCAGTACTTC
TRBJ2-4,TRBD1,many,TRBV27,CASSLLGQGSAKNIQYF,TGTGCCAGCAGTCTCCTGGGACAGGGCTCGGCCAAAAACATTCAGTACTTC
TRBJ2-5,TRBD2,many,TRBV3-1,CASRHPSGGGETQYF,TGTGCCAGCAGACACCCAAGCGGGGGAGGTGAGACCCAGTACTTC
TRBJ2-3,-,many,TRBV29-1,CSVDRRDTQYF,TGCAGCGTTGATCGTCGAGATACGCAGTATTTT
TRBJ2-3,TRBD1,-,TRBV7-2,CASSRGGGTGRYDTQYF,TGTGCCAGCAGCCGCGGAGGCGGGACAGGGCGGTACGATACGCAGTATTTT
TRBJ2-1,-,few,TRBV29-1,CSVSPIRVNEQFF,TGCAGCGTTAGTCCGATCAGGGTCAATGAGCAGTTCTTC
TRBJ2-4,-,-,TRBV18,CASSPGQLLAKNIQYF,TGTGCCAGCTCACCCGGACAGTTACTAGCCAAAAACATTCAGTACTTC
TRBJ2-7,-,-,TRBV3-1,CASSQDPRILYF,TGTGCCAGCAGCCAAGATCCCCGGATCTTGTACTTC
TRBJ1-2,-,many,TRBV29-1,CSVAITGDGYGYTF,TGCAGCGTTGCTATAACAGGAGACGGCTATGGCTACACCTTC